Following are 21 T cell receptor beta chains from one sample sequenced in a study of T-cell reconstitution after alpha-beta-depleted transplantation in children. The authors prepared the TCRbeta library with unique molecular identifiers. One entry per CDR3 protein, called by TCRdb with MiXCR from the PCR reads. The sample comprises about 27,000 distinct CDR3 sequences, about 6.3% of which are singletons, and about 7.3% rests with the top ten. The material was PBMCs, mostly from graft donor cells, obtained 180 days after TCRalphabeta/CD19-depleted stem cell transplant. The source is a male patient aged 10 to 17 who had a stem cell transplant for acute myeloid leukemia, so the T cells may come from the graft donor.

This clonotype was detected ten times or more. The chain couples TRBV28 to TRBJ1-1, with a weak D call TRBD1 (5 bases). The CDR3 is made up of 11 amino acids. The germline V gene has CDR1 MDHEN and CDR2 SYDVKM. The V and J ends lost 5 bases and 6 bases respectively, with 7 bases between them. Here the CDR3 reads CASSAGPEAFF. In nucleotides, the CDR3 is TGTGCCAGCAGTGCAGGGCCTGAAGCTTTCTTT.

This clonotype has at least ten counts. V and J are TRBV2 and TRBJ1-1; D is unclear. The CDR3 spans 9 residues. CDR1 and CDR2 (germline): SNHLY, FYNNEI. V lost 10 bases and J 7 bases, leaving 7 bases between the germline ends. The CDR3 region is CATTVEAFF. CDR3 DNA sequence: TGTGCCACCACTGTTGAAGCTTTCTTT. The entire variable domain, with the rest obtained from reference TRBV2 and TRBJ1-1, is as follows: EPEVTQTPSHQVTQMGQEVILRCVPISNHLYFYWYRQILGQKVEFLVSFYNNEISEKSEIFDDQFSVERPDGSNFTLKIRSTKLEDSAMYFCATTVEAFFGQGTRLTVV.

This clonotype has ten or more counts. J is TRBJ2-7 and V is TRBV4-2, with no clear D. The CDR3 is made up of 13 amino acids. The V gene's germline CDR1 is LGHNA and CDR2 YNFKEQ. Between the trimmed V and J ends, which lost 4 bases and 3 bases, there was a span of 10 bases. This CDR3 is CASSRHLGYEQYF. The DNA for the CDR3 is TGTGCCAGCAGCCGGCACCTAGGCTACGAGCAGTACTTC.

Ten or more counts support this clonotype. This rearrangement joins TRBV9 to TRBJ2-5, with D perhaps matching TRBD1 or TRBD2 (5 bases each). Germline V gene lookup returns CDR1 SGDLS and CDR2 YYNGEE. This CDR3 region has 18 residues. V dropped 3 bases and J dropped 1 base, with 22 bases sitting between them. The CDR3 DNA reads as TGTGCCAGCAGCGCCCCTGGGACGGGGCCCTTTAGCCAAGAGACCCAGTACTTC. This gives the protein CASSAPGTGPFSQETQYF. The whole variable domain, filled in from reference TRBV9 and TRBJ2-5, reads DSGVTQTPKHLITATGQRVTLRCSPRSGDLSVYWYQQSLDQGLQFLIQYYNGEERAKGNILERFSAQQFPDLHSELNLSSLELGDSALYFCASSAPGTGPFSQETQYFGPGTRLLVL.

There are many counts of this clonotype. The chain has TRBV20-1 and TRBJ2-4, with a weak D call TRBD1 (5 bases). The CDR3 has 15 residues. The germline CDR1 and CDR2 sequences are DFQATT and SNEGSKA (reference sequence). Trimming took off 0 bases at V and 2 bases at J, with 11 bases between the two ends. DNA of the CDR3: TGCAGTGCTAGAGATGCCAGGGCCACCAAAAACATTCAGTACTTC. This gives the protein CSARDARATKNIQYF.

Ten or more counts support this clonotype. The chain uses TRBV7-9 and TRBJ2-5, with no clear D. The CDR3 extends over 11 amino acids. V was shortened by 7 bases and J by 5 bases, with 8 bases between the two germline ends. Germline V gives CDR1 SEHNR, CDR2 FQNEAQ (reference sequence). CDR3 residues: CASTPKETQYF. CDR3 nucleotide sequence: TGTGCCAGCACCCCGAAGGAGACCCAGTACTTC.

This clonotype was counted at least ten times. V usage is TRBV4-3 and J usage is TRBJ1-1; possibly TRBD1 for D (5 bases). This CDR3 spans 16 amino acids. The V gene's germline CDR1 is LGHNA and CDR2 YSLEER. The germline V and J ends were trimmed by 1 base and 5 bases, with 17 bases remaining between them. CDR3 sequence: CASSQVSDTGGTEAFF. The CDR3 DNA reads TGCGCCAGCAGCCAAGTGTCTGATACGGGGGGGACTGAAGCTTTCTTT.

In this sample, this clonotype turned up many times. The rearrangement links TRBV5-1 to TRBJ2-3; D tentatively fits TRBD1 or TRBD2 (5 bases each). In germline, CDR1 is SGHRS, CDR2 YFSETQ. V lost 4 bases and J 6 bases, leaving 9 bases between the germline ends. CDR3 size: 12 residues. CDR3 residues: CASSQRGDTQYF. CDR3 nucleotides: TGCGCCAGCAGCCAACGGGGCGATACGCAGTATTTT.

Many counts were recorded for this clonotype. The CDR3: CASSLRTGSSYNSPLHF. In nucleotides, the CDR3 is TGTGCCAGCAGCCTACGAACAGGGAGCTCCTATAATTCACCCCTCCACTTT. The genes are TRBV4-2 and TRBJ1-6; D possibly corresponds to TRBD1 (6 bases). This CDR3 comprises 17 residues. CDR1 and CDR2 from the germline V gene are LGHNA and YNFKEQ. With 4 bases removed from V and 0 bases from J, the gap between germline ends came to 13 bases.

This clonotype appeared many times. CDR3 DNA: TGTGCCAGCAGCCAAGAGTATGTAGGGGAAAAAGGCTACACCTTC. As protein: CASSQEYVGEKGYTF. The gene calls are TRBV3-1 and TRBJ1-2; tentatively, D is TRBD1 (5 bases). CDR1 and CDR2 from the germline V gene are LGHDT and YNNKEL (reference sequence). Trimming took off 0 bases at V and 8 bases at J, with 16 bases between the two ends. The CDR3 runs to 15 residues.

This clonotype was seen ten or more times. The chain couples TRBV7-9 to TRBJ2-7; 8 bases match TRBD1. The germline V gene has CDR1 SEHNR and CDR2 FQNEAQ (reference sequence). The ends lost 1 base at V and 5 bases at J; junction bases unmatched: 7. This CDR3 region has 15 residues. Here the CDR3 reads CASSLGGTGVNEQYF. CDR3 nucleotide sequence: TGTGCCAGCAGCTTAGGGGGGACAGGCGTCAACGAGCAGTACTTC.

This clonotype was seen repeatedly, ten times or more. J is TRBJ2-2 and V is TRBV7-8, with a weak D call TRBD2 (6 bases). CDR1 is SGHVS, CDR2 FQNEAQ, per germline. The CDR3 has 15 residues. V lost 1 base, J lost 4 bases, and 10 bases lay in between. CDR3 sequence reads: CASSLGGLRTGELFF. CDR3 DNA: TGTGCCAGCAGCTTAGGGGGACTGCGCACCGGGGAGCTGTTTTTT.

At least ten counts were recorded for this clonotype. The chain couples TRBV5-1 to TRBJ1-2, with D uncertain. The germline V gene encodes CDR1 SGHRS and CDR2 YFSETQ. CDR3 length: 14 amino acids. Trimming removed 4 bases at V and 6 bases at J, with 16 bases between. For the CDR3, the DNA is TGCGCCAGCAGCCCCCGGGCGGTGGAACATGGCTACACCTTC. Translating gives CASSPRAVEHGYTF.

There are many counts of this clonotype. The rearrangement uses TRBV7-2 and TRBJ1-2; D perhaps matches TRBD1 (5 bases). V gave up 8 bases and J gave up 4 bases, with 14 bases separating them. CDR1 and CDR2 (germline): SGHTA, FQGNSA. The CDR3 totals 13 residues. The CDR3 DNA sequence: TGTGCCAGCCTTCCCGGGGGACTCTATGGCTACACCTTC. Translating it yields CASLPGGLYGYTF.

This clonotype showed up many times. The gene calls are TRBV7-2 and TRBJ2-7, with 12 bases lining up with TRBD2. The V and J ends lost 5 bases and 3 bases, in that order; junction bases with no gene match: 5. The CDR3 sequence is 15 residues long. Per the germline V gene, CDR1 is SGHTA and CDR2 is FQGNSA. The CDR3 DNA reads as TGTGCCAGCAGCCTGCGGACTAGCGGGGACTACGAGCAGTACTTC. Residues: CASSLRTSGDYEQYF.

The chain joins TRBV30 to TRBJ2-2; 7 bases fit TRBD2. The length of the CDR3 is 17 residues. CDR1 is GTSNPN and CDR2 is SVGIG in the germline V gene (reference sequence). Trimming at V came to 2 bases and at J to 5 bases, leaving 14 bases not matched to a gene. DNA for the CDR3: TGTGCCTGGAGTTCCCCGGGGGGAAGTTTTGGGACCGGGGAGCTGTTTTTT. This sequence encodes CAWSSPGGSFGTGELFF.

This clonotype was detected many times. The chain has TRBV14 and TRBJ2-3; tentative D call: TRBD1 (6 bases). The CDR3 is 15 amino acids. Germline values: CDR1 SGHDN, CDR2 FVKESK. Trimming removed 3 bases from V and 4 bases from J, with 14 bases in between. The DNA for the CDR3 is TGTGCCAGCAGCCAGAGGACAGCATTCGCAGATACGCAGTATTTT. Protein sequence: CASSQRTAFADTQYF.

This clonotype was counted many times. This sequence joins TRBV5-6 and TRBJ2-5; D perhaps matches TRBD1 (5 bases). Germline lookup yields CDR1 SGHDT and CDR2 YYEEEE. The CDR3 has 13 amino acids. V shed 0 bases and J shed 5 bases, with 8 bases lying between them. In DNA, the CDR3 is TGTGCCAGCAGCTTGGGCAGGGTGGAGACCCAGTACTTC. Protein product: CASSLGRVETQYF.

This clonotype was picked up many times. The chain couples TRBV11-2 to TRBJ2-1; 10 bases are a match to TRBD1. CDR1 SGHAT and CDR2 FQNNGV come from the germline V gene. V trimming: 5 bases; J trimming: 6 bases; junction bases outside the gene matches: 7. CDR3 length: 15 amino acids. The CDR3 loop is CASSDRGRGTNEQFF. The CDR3 region has the DNA TGTGCCAGCAGCGACAGGGGGCGCGGAACCAATGAGCAGTTCTTC.

This clonotype was seen at least ten times. V and J are TRBV28 and TRBJ2-5; the D gene is possibly TRBD2 (5 bases). CDR3 length: 14 residues. V shed 5 bases and J shed 0 bases, with 10 bases lying between them. Germline lookup yields CDR1 MDHEN and CDR2 SYDVKM. The CDR3 sequence: CASSPPGYQETQYF. The CDR3 DNA reads as TGTGCCAGCAGTCCCCCGGGGTACCAAGAGACCCAGTACTTC. The full variable domain, rest sourced from reference TRBV28 and TRBJ2-5, is DVKVTQSSRYLVKRTGEKVFLECVQDMDHENMFWYRQDPGLGLRLIYFSYDVKMKEKGDIPEGYSVSREKKERFSLILESASTNQTSMYLCASSPPGYQETQYFGPGTRLLVL.

This clonotype appeared many times. V is TRBV6-2 or TRBV6-3 and J is TRBJ1-2; TRBD1 matches at 9 bases. The CDR3 is 16 residues long. Looked up from germline, CDR1 is MNHEY and CDR2 is SVGEGT. V gave up 2 bases and J gave up 6 bases; unmatched junction bases: 10. Written as DNA, the CDR3 is TGTGCCAGCAGTTACACTACCGGACAGGGGATTAATGGCTACACCTTC. Protein sequence: CASSYTTGQGINGYTF.